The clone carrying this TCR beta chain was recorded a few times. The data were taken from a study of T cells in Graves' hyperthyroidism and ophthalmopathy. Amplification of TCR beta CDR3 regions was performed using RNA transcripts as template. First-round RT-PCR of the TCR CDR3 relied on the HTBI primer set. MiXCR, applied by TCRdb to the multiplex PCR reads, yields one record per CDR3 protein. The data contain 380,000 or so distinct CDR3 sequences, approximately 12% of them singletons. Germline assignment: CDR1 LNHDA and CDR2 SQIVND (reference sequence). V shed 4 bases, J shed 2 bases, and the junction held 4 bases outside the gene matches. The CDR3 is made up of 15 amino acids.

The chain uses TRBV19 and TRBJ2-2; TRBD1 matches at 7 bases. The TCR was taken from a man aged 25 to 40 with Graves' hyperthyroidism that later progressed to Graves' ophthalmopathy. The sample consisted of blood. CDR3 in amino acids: CASSKGTANTGELFF. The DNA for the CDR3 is TGTGCCAGTAGTAAAGGGACAGCAAACACCGGGGAGCTGTTTTTT.